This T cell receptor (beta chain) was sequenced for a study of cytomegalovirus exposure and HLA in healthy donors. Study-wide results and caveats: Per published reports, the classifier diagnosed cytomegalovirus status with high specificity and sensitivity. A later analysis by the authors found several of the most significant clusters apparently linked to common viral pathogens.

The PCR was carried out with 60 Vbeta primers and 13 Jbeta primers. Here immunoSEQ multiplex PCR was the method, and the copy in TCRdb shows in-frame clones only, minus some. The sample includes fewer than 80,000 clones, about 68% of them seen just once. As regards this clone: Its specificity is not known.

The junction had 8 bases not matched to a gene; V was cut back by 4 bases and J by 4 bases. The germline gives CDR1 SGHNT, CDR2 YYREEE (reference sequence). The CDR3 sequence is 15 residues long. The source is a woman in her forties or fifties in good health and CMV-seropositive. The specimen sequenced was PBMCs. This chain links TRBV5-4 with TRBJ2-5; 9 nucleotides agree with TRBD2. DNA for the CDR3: TGTGCCAGCAGCGCTAGCGGGGACATCACAGAGACCCAGTACTTC. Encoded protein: CASSASGDITETQYF.